These T cell receptor beta chains were read from a single sample in a study of shared clonotypes between healthy human individuals. Produced via immunoSEQ multiplex PCR; TCRdb's table is partial and in-frame only. The table has about 2 million clones, 95% seen once. The specimen was naive CD4+ T cells sorted from blood. These receptors were taken from a man between 18 and 35 years old in good health. CDR3s include the opening cysteine and the closing phenylalanine or tryptophan. Each record gives: D gene, V gene, clone size, J gene, CDR3 protein, CDR3 DNA. The D gene is left open where the match is weak. Clone sizes are given selectively: once, few, many, or a class where the clone is expanded.

>TRBD2|TRBV7-2|.|TRBJ2-7
CASSLERLARQYF
TGTGCCAGCAGCTTAGAGCGACTAGCGAGGCAGTACTTC
>TRBD2|TRBV13|.|TRBJ2-4
CASSPWTSGGSGAKNIQYF
TGTGCCAGCAGCCCCTGGACTAGCGGGGGGTCGGGGGCCAAAAACATTCAGTACTTC
>TRBD1|TRBV6-6|.|TRBJ1-6
CASSSQGNSPLHF
TGTGCCAGCAGTTCACAGGGGAATTCACCCCTCCACTTT
>.|TRBV5-1|.|TRBJ2-7
CASSLLGFSYEQYF
TGCGCCAGCAGCTTGCTGGGGTTCTCCTACGAGCAGTACTTC
>.|TRBV6-6|.|TRBJ2-6
CASSYPGDGANVLTF
TGTGCCAGCAGTTATCCCGGGGATGGGGCCAACGTCCTGACTTTC
>TRBD1|TRBV10-3|.|TRBJ1-1
CAISEGTENTEAFF
TGTGCCATCAGTGAAGGGACAGAAAACACTGAAGCTTTCTTT
>TRBD1|TRBV4-1|once|TRBJ2-7
CASSQQDRGLSEQYF
TGCGCCAGCAGCCAACAGGACAGGGGGCTCTCCGAGCAGTACTTC
>.|TRBV7-2|once|TRBJ2-4
CASSSVPLGNIQYF
TGTGCCAGCAGCTCCGTTCCACTAGGAAACATTCAGTACTTC
>TRBD1|TRBV6-4|.|TRBJ2-1
CASSAQGAGEQFF
TGTGCCAGCAGTGCACAGGGGGCGGGTGAGCAGTTCTTC
>TRBD1|TRBV18|.|TRBJ2-2
CASSPRQGTNTGELFF
TGTGCCAGCTCACCTCGACAGGGGACGAACACCGGGGAGCTGTTTTTT
>TRBD1|TRBV6-1|.|TRBJ1-4
CASSGRRRTGSSTNEKLFF
TGTGCCAGCAGTGGCCGAAGGAGGACAGGTTCTTCAACTAATGAAAAACTGTTTTTT
>.|TRBV11-3|.|TRBJ1-6
CASSLGNNSPLHF
TGTGCCAGCAGCTTAGGGAATAATTCACCCCTCCACTTT
>.|TRBV30|.|TRBJ1-2
CAWSRGTGANYGYTF
TGTGCCTGGAGTCGGGGTACGGGAGCTAACTATGGCTACACCTTC
>TRBD1|TRBV10-3|once|TRBJ2-2
CAISERDRNTGELFF
TGTGCCATCAGTGAACGGGACAGGAACACCGGGGAGCTGTTTTTT
>.|TRBV9|.|TRBJ1-6
CASSADVTLNSPLHF
TGTGCCAGCAGCGCCGATGTGACCTTGAATTCACCCCTCCACTTT
>.|TRBV7-9|.|TRBJ1-2
CASSLAGMTNYGYTF
TGTGCCAGCAGCTTAGCTGGAATGACTAACTATGGCTACACCTTC
>.|TRBV5-4|.|TRBJ2-1
CASSSRTDNEQFF
TGTGCCAGCAGCTCAAGGACAGACAATGAGCAGTTCTTC
>.|TRBV5-1|once|TRBJ2-7
CASSLIPGSGSYEQYF
TGCGCCAGCAGCTTGATACCCGGTTCCGGCTCCTACGAGCAGTACTTC
>TRBD1|TRBV11-2|.|TRBJ2-2
CASSLDRGETGELFF
TGTGCCAGCAGCCTGGACAGGGGGGAAACCGGGGAGCTGTTTTTT
>TRBD1|TRBV4-1|.|TRBJ2-7
CASSQGTGGVYEQYF
TGCGCCAGCAGCCAAGGGACAGGGGGCGTATACGAGCAGTACTTC
>.|TRBV30|.|TRBJ2-5
CAWSGLYQETQYF
TGTGCCTGGAGTGGTTTATACCAAGAGACCCAGTACTTC
>TRBD1|TRBV6-5|.|TRBJ2-2
CASRRQGVVTGELFF
TGTGCCAGCAGGAGACAGGGGGTAGTCACCGGGGAGCTGTTTTTT
>.|TRBV30|.|TRBJ1-4
CAWSNKPGTSNEKLFF
TGTGCCTGGAGTAACAAACCAGGCACCTCTAATGAAAAACTGTTTTTT
>TRBD1|TRBV5-6|.|TRBJ1-1
CASSSPDRGLGTEAFF
TGTGCCAGCAGCAGCCCGGACAGGGGGTTAGGGACTGAAGCTTTCTTT
>.|TRBV2|.|TRBJ1-5
CASSEAAVGPQHF
TGTGCCAGCAGTGAAGCTGCGGTAGGGCCCCAGCATTTT
>.|TRBV19|.|TRBJ1-1
CASSNTGLVNTEAFF
TGTGCCAGTAGTAACACAGGGTTAGTTAACACTGAAGCTTTCTTT
>.|TRBV28|.|TRBJ2-7
CASRSVDYEQYF
TGTGCCAGCAGGAGTGTTGACTACGAGCAGTACTTC
>.|TRBV11-2|few|TRBJ2-5
CASSGQTQETQYF
TGTGCCAGCAGCGGACAGACCCAAGAGACCCAGTACTTC
>TRBD2|TRBV28|.|TRBJ2-7
CASSPIPGLAGSYEQYF
TGTGCCAGCAGTCCGATTCCGGGACTAGCGGGATCCTACGAGCAGTACTTC
>.|TRBV28|.|TRBJ1-1
CASSLSIMNTEAFF
TGTGCCAGCAGTCTCTCTATTATGAACACTGAAGCTTTCTTT
>TRBD1|TRBV4-1|.|TRBJ1-1
CASSQDIGQGETEAFF
TGCGCCAGCAGCCAAGACATTGGACAGGGAGAAACTGAAGCTTTCTTT
>TRBD1|TRBV19|.|TRBJ1-2
CASSMGQANYGYTF
TGTGCCAGTAGTATGGGACAGGCTAACTATGGCTACACCTTC
>.|TRBV10-3|.|TRBJ2-3
CAIMGGTDTQYF
TGTGCCATCATGGGAGGCACAGATACGCAGTATTTT
>TRBD1|TRBV27|.|TRBJ1-1
CASKWTGSPEAFF
TGTGCCAGCAAATGGACAGGGAGCCCTGAAGCTTTCTTT
>TRBD1|TRBV6-5|.|TRBJ2-7
CASSYRDRGGYEQYF
TGTGCCAGCAGTTACCGGGACAGGGGAGGCTACGAGCAGTACTTC
>.|TRBV6-5|.|TRBJ2-4
CASSYTGTGYRDIQYF
TGTGCCAGCAGTTACACCGGTACAGGCTATAGGGACATTCAGTACTTC
>TRBD2|TRBV9|.|TRBJ2-7
CASSVALAGWNEQYF
TGTGCCAGCAGCGTAGCCTTAGCGGGATGGAACGAGCAGTACTTC
>.|TRBV28|.|TRBJ2-2
CASAKTGPGTGELFF
TGTGCCAGCGCCAAAACAGGCCCGGGGACCGGGGAGCTGTTTTTT
>TRBD2|TRBV9|.|TRBJ2-1
CASSVAPLAGGEQFF
TGTGCCAGCAGCGTAGCCCCACTAGCGGGAGGTGAGCAGTTCTTC
>.|TRBV20-1|.|TRBJ2-7
CGLRRDEQYF
TGCGGCTTGCGTCGCGACGAGCAGTACTTC
>TRBD2|TRBV5-1|.|TRBJ2-5
CASSRGLAWETQYF
TGCGCCAGCAGCCGCGGACTAGCTTGGGAGACCCAGTACTTC
>.|TRBV25-1|.|TRBJ2-1
CASNPEAAGEQFF
TGTGCCAGCAACCCCGAGGCGGCGGGTGAGCAGTTCTTC
>TRBD1|TRBV5-5|.|TRBJ2-7
CASSLDRGPAYEQYF
TGTGCCAGCAGCCTGGACAGGGGTCCTGCCTACGAGCAGTACTTC
>.|TRBV19|once|TRBJ2-1
CASSINPDNEQFF
TGTGCCAGTAGTATTAACCCCGACAATGAGCAGTTCTTC
>.|TRBV28|.|TRBJ1-5
CASSSLYQPQHF
TGTGCCAGCAGTTCCCTATATCAGCCCCAGCATTTT
>TRBD1|TRBV25-1|.|TRBJ1-2
CASSESGGDRGRRYTF
TGTGCCAGCAGTGAATCGGGTGGGGACAGGGGGCGCCGCTACACCTTC
>.|TRBV14|.|TRBJ1-6
CASSPRGALHF
TGTGCCAGCAGCCCCCGAGGGGCCCTCCACTTT
>TRBD2|TRBV30|.|TRBJ2-7
CAWSVEPSGHFGHEQYF
TGTGCCTGGAGTGTAGAACCTAGCGGGCACTTTGGCCACGAGCAGTACTTC
>TRBD2|TRBV7-3|.|TRBJ2-3
CASSLLAGSTDTQYF
TGTGCCAGCAGCTTACTAGCGGGGAGCACAGATACGCAGTATTTT
>.|TRBV29-1|.|TRBJ1-1
CSVAGRLNTEAFF
TGCAGCGTTGCAGGACGGCTGAACACTGAAGCTTTCTTT
>.|TRBV7-2|.|TRBJ1-1
CASSLALSVLNTEAFF
TGTGCCAGCAGCTTAGCCCTCAGCGTCTTGAACACTGAAGCTTTCTTT
>.|TRBV15|.|TRBJ2-1
CATSRQGESYNEQFF
TGTGCCACCAGCAGACAGGGAGAGTCCTACAATGAGCAGTTCTTC
>.|TRBV5-1|.|TRBJ2-7
CASRWGTDGRGVYEQYF
TGCGCCAGCAGATGGGGGACGGACGGGCGGGGCGTCTACGAGCAGTACTTC
>.|TRBV5-3|once|TRBJ2-5
CARSLQGRQETQYF
TGTGCCAGAAGCTTACAGGGCCGACAAGAGACCCAGTACTTC
>TRBD1|TRBV6-5|.|TRBJ1-2
CASSPGTGDYGYTF
TGTGCCAGCAGCCCCGGGACAGGGGACTATGGCTACACCTTC